The 23 T cell receptor beta chains below all came from one sample that was sequenced in a study of T cells in Graves' hyperthyroidism and ophthalmopathy. Researchers took RNA transcripts and amplified the TCR beta CDR3 regions from them. When the TCR CDR3 underwent first-round RT-PCR, the HTBI primer set was used. One entry per CDR3 protein results from TCRdb running MiXCR on the multiplex PCR reads. There are about 600,000 distinct CDR3 sequences in the sample; more than 14% occur only once, and under 15% lies in the top ten. Sequencing input: blood. The source is a woman aged 45-59 years with Graves' ophthalmopathy.

This clonotype was picked up many times. The chain links TRBV13 to TRBJ2-1; the D is unclear. Germline V gene sequence: CDR1 PRHDT, CDR2 FYEKMQ (reference sequence). Trimming removed 0 bases at V and 2 bases at J, with 8 bases between. The CDR3 is 15 amino acids. The CDR3 reads CASSLGGPPYNEQFF. CDR3 sequence (DNA): TGTGCCAGCAGCTTAGGTGGTCCGCCCTACAATGAGCAGTTCTTC.

This clonotype was recorded a few times. The CDR3 DNA follows: TGTGCCAGCAGTGGCCCGCGGTCCCAAGAGACCCAGTACTTC. Protein sequence: CASSGPRSQETQYF. This chain links TRBV11-2 with TRBJ2-5; D gene unclear. V lost 6 bases and J lost 1, with 12 bases in between. The length of the CDR3 is 14 residues. Germline V gives CDR1 SGHAT, CDR2 FQNNGV.

In this sample, this clonotype turned up many times. The rearrangement uses TRBV27 and TRBJ2-5; the D is unclear. CDR1 and CDR2 from the germline V gene are MNHEY and SMNVEV (reference sequence). The CDR3 is made up of 15 amino acids. The V gene lost 0 bases and the J gene lost 4 bases, with 12 bases spanning the gap. This CDR3 is CASSLSSSFIETQYF. The CDR3, as DNA: TGTGCCAGCAGTTTATCGTCTAGTTTTATAGAGACCCAGTACTTC.

Remarks on this clonotype: Mismatch with germline at one junction end may stem from a read error. The CDR3 loop reads CGVGGVEKLFF. The CDR3 nucleotides read TGCGGCGTTGGGGGCGTGGAAAAACTGTTTTTT. The J gene is TRBJ1-4, the V gene TRBV29-1, with a tentative D call TRBD1 (6 bases). The CDR3 covers 11 residues. CDR1 is SQVTM and CDR2 is ANQGSEA in the germline V gene.

This clonotype was seen at least ten times. This sequence joins TRBV12-3 or TRBV12-4 and TRBJ2-1; D uncertain. The CDR3 length is 13 residues. V was shortened by 6 bases and J by 10 bases, with 16 bases between the two germline ends. The CDR3 spells CASSPPPLEEQFF. The CDR3 coding sequence is TGTGCCAGCAGCCCGCCCCCCTTAGAAGAGCAGTTCTTC.

There are a few counts of this clonotype. The chain employs TRBV6-5 and TRBJ2-1; TRBD2 matches 11 bases. J lost 7 bases, V lost 0 bases, and 5 bases had no gene match. The CDR3 extends over 16 amino acids. Germline CDR1 is MNHEY and CDR2 is SVGAGI. The CDR3 DNA follows: TGTGCCAGCAGTTACTCGCTAGCGGGAGGTGATAATGAGCAGTTCTTC. Its translation: CASSYSLAGGDNEQFF.

This clonotype has a handful of counts. The chain links TRBV5-6 to TRBJ2-7; 7 bases agree with TRBD2. The CDR3 runs 17 residues. Trimming removed 4 bases from V and 1 base from J; junction bases left unmatched: 14. Per the germline V gene, CDR1 is SGHDT and CDR2 is YYEEEE. The CDR3 nucleotides are TGTGCCAGCAGCCCAAATGCCAACACCGGGAGGTCCTACGAGCAGTACTTC. This sequence encodes CASSPNANTGRSYEQYF.

This clonotype was seen ten or more times. The gene calls are TRBV18 and TRBJ1-4, with D tentatively TRBD1 (6 bases). V shed 2 bases and J shed 6 bases, with 13 bases lying between them. There are 15 residues in the CDR3. The germline CDR1 and CDR2 sequences are KGHSH and LQKENI. CDR3 loop: CASSPGGGAYEKLFF. The CDR3 bases are TGTGCCAGCTCACCAGGCGGGGGCGCCTATGAAAAACTGTTTTTT.

This clonotype has only a few counts. This chain joins TRBV7-2 and TRBJ1-4; D remains unclear. This CDR3 is 13 amino acids long. The V end was cut by 5 bases, the J end by 5 bases, with 9 bases between. Germline CDR1 is SGHTA and CDR2 is FQGNSA. CDR3 DNA: TGTGCCAGCAGCCGGGCCCGAAATGAAAAACTGTTTTTT. Translation gives CASSRARNEKLFF. The full variable domain, its missing parts supplied by reference TRBV7-2 and TRBJ1-4, is GAGVSQSPSNKVTEKGKDVELRCDPISGHTALYWYRQSLGQGLEFLIYFQGNSAPDKSGLPSDRFSAERTGGSVSTLTIQRTQQEDSAVYLCASSRARNEKLFFGSGTQLSVL.

In its sample, this clonotype was seen many times. The V and J genes are TRBV2 and TRBJ1-1; possibly TRBD1 for D (6 bases). Trimming stripped 2 bases from V and 0 bases from J, with 10 bases between. The CDR3 is made up of 15 amino acids. Germline values: CDR1 SNHLY, CDR2 FYNNEI. In DNA form, the CDR3 reads TGTGCCAGCAGTGAAATCGCAGGGGTGAACACTGAAGCTTTCTTT. This sequence encodes CASSEIAGVNTEAFF. The full variable domain, in which reference TRBV2 and TRBJ1-1 provide the parts outside the CDR3, is EPEVTQTPSHQVTQMGQEVILRCVPISNHLYFYWYRQILGQKVEFLVSFYNNEISEKSEIFDDQFSVERPDGSNFTLKIRSTKLEDSAMYFCASSEIAGVNTEAFFGQGTRLTVV.

This clonotype was found many times. The CDR3: CASSLGRGRNEAFF. The CDR3 DNA is TGTGCCAGCTCCCTGGGGAGGGGGCGGAATGAAGCTTTCTTT. The J gene is TRBJ1-1, the V gene TRBV18, with 7 bases matching TRBD1. This CDR3 is 14 amino acids long. From germline, CDR1 is KGHSH and CDR2 LQKENI. V shed 6 bases, J shed 7 bases, and the junction held 11 bases outside the gene matches.

This clonotype was counted ten times or more. The chain combines TRBV2 with TRBJ2-5; D may be TRBD1 (5 bases). Germline V gene sequence: CDR1 SNHLY, CDR2 FYNNEI. V gave up 5 bases and J gave up 1 base, with 14 bases separating them. The CDR3 has 15 residues. The CDR3 DNA sequence: TGTGCCAGCAGTAGCCTGGAAGGGGCCCAAGAGACCCAGTACTTC. It codes for CASSSLEGAQETQYF.

A few counts support this clonotype. This sequence joins TRBV28 and TRBJ2-7; D is perhaps TRBD2 (6 bases). Germline V gene lookup returns CDR1 MDHEN and CDR2 SYDVKM. The CDR3 spans 13 residues. CDR3 in amino acids: CAIHDGSSYEQYF. Here the CDR3 DNA reads TGTGCGATTCATGACGGGAGCTCCTACGAGCAGTACTTC. Combining the CDR3 with reference TRBV28 and TRBJ2-7 gives the whole variable domain DVKVTQSSRYLVKRTGEKVFLECVQDMDHENMFWYRQDPGLGLRLIYFSYDVKMKEKGDIPEGYSVSREKKERFSLILESASTNQTSMYLCAIHDGSSYEQYFGPGTRLTVT.

This clonotype was seen repeatedly, ten times or more. The chain combines TRBV11-2 with TRBJ2-1, with 13 bases fitting TRBD2. This CDR3 is built from 17 residues. Germline V gene lookup returns CDR1 SGHAT and CDR2 FQNNGV. The V segment lost 1 base and the J segment 7 bases; nucleotides outside the gene matches: 7. DNA of the CDR3: TGTGCCAGCAGCTTAGGTACTAGCGGGAGGGGAGATAATGAGCAGTTCTTC. This codes for CASSLGTSGRGDNEQFF.

The table lists this clonotype with many counts. V is TRBV28 and J is TRBJ2-7, with a weak D call TRBD2 (6 bases). CDR1 is MDHEN and CDR2 is SYDVKM in the germline V gene. There are 14 residues in the CDR3. V was clipped by 5 bases and J by 3 bases, with 14 bases between them. CDR3 nucleotide sequence: TGTGCCAGCAGTCCCCGACTAGACTACTACGAGCAGTACTTC. The encoded protein is CASSPRLDYYEQYF.

This clonotype was seen only once. The chain joins TRBV20-1 to TRBJ2-5; TRBD2 matches at 7 bases. Germline CDR1 DFQATT, CDR2 SNEGSKA (reference sequence). The V gene end was trimmed by 0 bases and the J gene end by 4 bases; junction bases not matched to a gene: 11. The CDR3 contains 16 residues. CDR3 sequence reads: CSARDYGGSRGETQYF. In nucleotides, the CDR3 is TGCAGTGCTAGAGACTATGGCGGGAGCCGGGGAGAGACCCAGTACTTC.

The chain carries TRBV27 and TRBJ2-1; 11 nucleotides agree with TRBD2. The CDR3 has 14 residues. CDR1 and CDR2 from the germline V gene are MNHEY and SMNVEV (reference sequence). V lost 6 bases, J lost 7 bases, and 5 bases stayed unmatched. CDR3 in amino acids: CASSTSGSLNEQFF. CDR3 sequence (DNA): TGTGCCAGCAGCACTAGCGGGAGCCTGAATGAGCAGTTCTTC.

This clonotype has at least ten counts. This chain joins TRBV28 and TRBJ1-4; D gene uncertain. V was trimmed by 1 base and J by 5 bases, leaving 14 bases between them. CDR1 is MDHEN, CDR2 SYDVKM, per germline. The CDR3 length is 16 residues. The CDR3 loop reads CASSLFRGSLNEKLFF. For the CDR3, the DNA is TGTGCCAGCAGTTTATTCAGAGGGTCCCTCAATGAAAAACTGTTTTTT.

As to this clonotype: A much larger clonotype is one base distant, so this may be a read error. The V gene is TRBV7-2, the J gene TRBJ2-1; the D call may be TRBD1 or TRBD2 (6 bases each). Trimming cost V 3 bases and J 4 bases, with 16 bases left between them. CDR1 is SGHTA and CDR2 is FQGNSA in the germline V gene. CDR3 length: 16 residues. The CDR3 here is CASSFLGGQGYNEQFF. In DNA, the CDR3 is TGTGCCAGCAGCTTTTTGGGGGGCCAGGGTTACAATGAGCAGTTCTTC.

This clonotype has a single count. The J gene is TRBJ2-7, the V gene TRBV9, with 16 nucleotides matching TRBD2. Germline loops: CDR1 SGDLS, CDR2 YYNGEE. With 0 bases clipped from V and 5 bases from J, the junction kept 8 bases outside the gene matches. The CDR3 sequence is 18 residues long. Here the CDR3 reads CASSVVGLAGGPMDEQYF. CDR3 in DNA: TGTGCCAGCAGCGTAGTGGGACTAGCGGGAGGGCCGATGGACGAGCAGTACTTC.

This clonotype was detected only once. The chain employs TRBV6-2 or TRBV6-3 and TRBJ1-4; TRBD1 might be the D (6 bases). Trimming pared 9 bases from V and 4 bases from J, leaving 18 bases between. The CDR3 extends over 15 amino acids. Germline assignment: CDR1 MNHEY and CDR2 SVGEGT. CDR3 residues: CASSGLGANNEKLFF. In DNA, the CDR3 is TGTGCCAGTTCCGGTCTGGGGGCGAATAATGAAAAACTGTTTTTT.

This clonotype appeared many times. This chain uses TRBV2 with TRBJ2-7, with 9 positions matching TRBD1. This CDR3 has 13 amino acids. CDR1 SNHLY and CDR2 FYNNEI come from the germline V gene. V gave up 8 bases and J gave up 4 bases; unmatched junction bases: 6. In DNA, the CDR3 is TGTGCCAGCGGGGACAGGGTAGCATACGAGCAGTACTTC. Translation gives CASGDRVAYEQYF.

This chain uses TRBV7-3 with TRBJ2-5; D call uncertain. Germline V gene lookup returns CDR1 SGHTA and CDR2 FQGTGA. The CDR3 totals 15 residues. Between the trimmed V and J ends, which lost 4 bases and 5 bases, there was a span of 17 bases. CDR3 DNA: TGTGCCAGCAGCTCCGGTGTGTCATGGGCCGAGACCCAGTACTTC. As protein: CASSSGVSWAETQYF.